This TCR beta chain was captured by sequencing in a study of CD8+CD57+ T cells in acquired aplastic anemia. An expansion of CD8+CD57+ cells by flow cytometry had been shown in patients chosen for sequencing. Germline V CDR1 and CDR2: LNHDA, SQIVND (reference sequence). The CDR3 covers 14 residues. V gave up 5 bases and J gave up 2 bases; unmatched junction bases: 5. Template material for TCR beta VDJ and CDR3 profiling consisted of genomic DNA. MiXCR, run by TCRdb on the reads, gives a single entry per CDR3 protein. The sample has around 500,000 distinct CDR3 sequences, more than 25% seen once. The receptor was derived from a human donor with aplastic anemia. V is TRBV19 and J is TRBJ2-7; 8 nucleotides agree with TRBD2. Specimen: sorted CD4+, CD8+, or CD8+CD57+ T cells (not recorded which) from PBMCs. CDR3 region: CASSYTSGPYEQYF. For the CDR3, the DNA is TGTGCCAGTAGTTACACTAGCGGACCCTACGAGCAGTACTTC.